These 8 T cell receptor beta chains came from one sample sequenced in a study of blood T cell repertoires in COVID-19. Sequencing was performed with immunoSEQ multiplex PCR; in TCRdb, only in-frame clones are kept and a portion is missing. This table has 250,000 to 400,000 clones, around 87% appearing once. Material: peripheral blood. These receptors were collected from a man aged 50 to 60 with active or convalescent COVID-19.

This chain joins TRBV5-6 and TRBJ1-2; the D gene is possibly TRBD1 (5 bases). From germline, CDR1 is SGHDT and CDR2 YYEEEE. Trimming removed 2 bases at V and 0 bases at J, with 8 bases between. CDR3 length: 14 amino acids. CDR3 DNA: TGTGCCAGCAGCTTAGACAGATCTAACTATGGCTACACCTTC. Translation gives CASSLDRSNYGYTF.

This clone was found once. V gene TRBV6-6 combines with J gene TRBJ1-2; D is ambiguous. CDR1 MNHNY and CDR2 SVGAGI come from the germline V gene (reference sequence). V gave up 9 bases and J gave up 8 bases, with 19 bases separating them. The CDR3 totals 13 residues. In DNA form, the CDR3 reads TGTGCCAGTACGCCTGAGCCCTGGTCGGGCTACACCTTC. Protein sequence: CASTPEPWSGYTF.

The chain recombines TRBV6-5 with TRBJ1-3; no definite D call. The CDR3 sequence is 14 residues long. V shed 0 bases and J shed 3 bases, with 6 bases lying between them. Germline values: CDR1 MNHEY, CDR2 SVGAGI. CDR3 sequence: CASSYSPHGNTIYF. In DNA, the CDR3 is TGTGCCAGCAGTTACTCGCCACATGGAAACACCATATATTTT.

This sequence joins TRBV11-1 and TRBJ1-1; D is ambiguous. V shed 2 bases and J shed 1 base, with 8 bases lying between them. Germline CDR1 is SGHAT and CDR2 is FQDESV (reference sequence). This CDR3 has 14 amino acids. The CDR3 DNA reads as TGTGCCAGCAGCTTATTTCCCCAGAACACTGAAGCTTTCTTT. Residues: CASSLFPQNTEAFF.

The V and J genes are TRBV5-1 and TRBJ2-7, with TRBD1 matching 11 bases. Looked up from germline, CDR1 is SGHRS and CDR2 is YFSETQ. The CDR3 length is 15 residues. Trimming removed 4 bases from V and 4 bases from J; junction bases left unmatched: 7. The CDR3 nucleotides are TGCGCCAGCAGCATCGGACAGGGGGCGACGTACGAGCAGTACTTC. This gives the protein CASSIGQGATYEQYF.

This clone was detected once. The chain carries TRBV9 and TRBJ1-5; TRBD1 might be the D (5 bases). The CDR3 runs to 15 residues. Germline-derived CDR1 and CDR2 are SGDLS and YYNGEE. With 1 base removed from V and 0 bases from J, the gap between germline ends came to 8 bases. The CDR3 loop is CASSVRGDSNQPQHF. The CDR3 region has the DNA TGTGCCAGCAGCGTAAGGGGCGATAGCAATCAGCCCCAGCATTTT.

The chain combines TRBV6-5 with TRBJ2-2; 7 positions match TRBD1. CDR1 MNHEY and CDR2 SVGAGI come from the germline V gene. After removal of 6 bases from V and 2 bases from J, the junction contained 6 bases not matched to a gene. The CDR3 length is 15 residues. CDR3 sequence (DNA): TGTGCCAGCAGGATCCGGGACAGAAACACCGGGGAGCTGTTTTTT. Translated: CASRIRDRNTGELFF.

The chain combines TRBV19 with TRBJ1-5; 11 bases match TRBD1. The germline CDR1 and CDR2 sequences are LNHDA and SQIVND (reference sequence). V dropped 4 bases and J dropped 6; count of bases not matched to a gene: 2. The CDR3 has 14 residues. The CDR3 loop is CASSRTGGFQPQHF. The CDR3 DNA follows: TGTGCCAGTAGTAGGACAGGGGGCTTTCAGCCCCAGCATTTT.